This entry lists 25 T cell receptor beta chains sequenced from one sample in a study of OX40 agonist ivuxolimab in advanced cancers. Data came from immunoSEQ multiplex PCR; TCRdb stores just in-frame clones and leaves some out. The sample yields roughly 41,000 clones, 88% seen once. The sequencing used CD4+ or CD8+ T cells sorted from blood, collected in a trial of the OX40 agonist ivuxolimab. Receptors originate from an adult with an advanced solid tumor such as melanoma, head and neck, liver or kidney cancer.

V gene TRBV6-1 combines with J gene TRBJ2-2; D unresolved. This CDR3 has 15 amino acids. Deletions cut 0 bases from V and 0 bases from J, with 5 bases between. Germline CDR1 and CDR2: MNHNS and SASEGT. CDR3 protein: CASSEAVPNTGELFF. DNA for the CDR3: TGTGCCAGCAGTGAAGCCGTTCCGAACACCGGGGAGCTGTTTTTT.

The rearrangement uses TRBV28 and TRBJ2-7, with 11 bases identical to TRBD2. This CDR3 is built from 15 residues. In germline, CDR1 is MDHEN, CDR2 SYDVKM. The V segment lost 6 bases and the J segment 2 bases; nucleotides outside the gene matches: 6. The CDR3 sequence: CASRTSGDLPYEQYF. CDR3 coding DNA: TGTGCCAGCAGGACTAGCGGGGACCTCCCCTACGAGCAGTACTTC.

The genes are TRBV6-1 and TRBJ1-1; 8 bases align to TRBD1. This CDR3 is built from 14 residues. Germline CDR1 MNHNS, CDR2 SASEGT. J was trimmed by 7 bases and V by 6 bases; bases with no gene match: 10. CDR3 protein: CASRPRQGWGEAFF. DNA for the CDR3: TGTGCCAGCAGACCCCGACAGGGGTGGGGTGAAGCTTTCTTT.

The CDR3 loop reads CAIQCVLGTYHTDTQYF. The DNA for the CDR3 is TGTGCCATCCAGTGTGTTTTGGGGACTTACCACACAGATACGCAGTATTTT. The genes are TRBV27 and TRBJ2-3, with D possibly being TRBD2 (6 bases). Trimming shortened V by 10 bases and J by 2 bases, and 25 bases separated the two germline ends. The CDR3 covers 17 residues. The germline V gene encodes CDR1 MNHEY and CDR2 SMNVEV (reference sequence).

The chain is built from TRBV7-9 and TRBJ2-5, with D possibly TRBD1 on 6 matching bases. The CDR3 runs 14 residues. With 2 bases removed from V and 3 bases from J, the gap between germline ends came to 10 bases. Germline loops: CDR1 SEHNR, CDR2 FQNEAQ (reference sequence). CDR3 DNA: TGTGCCAGCAGCTTAAGATCAGGGGAAGAGACCCAGTACTTC. Its translation: CASSLRSGEETQYF. Drawing the rest from reference TRBV7-9 and TRBJ2-5, the complete variable domain is DTGVSQNPRHKITKRGQNVTFRCDPISEHNRLYWYRQTLGQGPEFLTYFQNEAQLEKSRLLSDRFSAERPKGSFSTLEIQRTEQGDSAMYLCASSLRSGEETQYFGPGTRLLVL.

The rearrangement joins TRBV6-5 to TRBJ2-2; D is undetermined. With 0 bases removed from V and 3 bases from J, the gap between germline ends came to 8 bases. The CDR3 extends over 15 amino acids. From germline, CDR1 is MNHEY and CDR2 SVGAGI. The CDR3 protein is CASSYSALYTGELFF. The CDR3 bases are TGTGCCAGCAGTTACTCCGCGCTCTACACCGGGGAGCTGTTTTTT.

Details on this clone: The same CDR3 is also encoded by other DNA sequences in this sample. The chain uses TRBV5-1 and TRBJ1-5, with D possibly TRBD1 on 6 matching bases. This CDR3 is 15 amino acids long. Germline assignment: CDR1 SGHRS and CDR2 YFSETQ. The germline V and J ends were trimmed by 0 bases and 7 bases, with 14 bases remaining between them. The DNA of the CDR3 is TGCGCCAGCAGCTTGGACGGGGGCCCCAGGCAGCCCCAGCATTTT. This codes for CASSLDGGPRQPQHF.

The genes are TRBV4-1 and TRBJ2-1, with 10 bases aligning to TRBD2. CDR3 length: 16 residues. V gave up 0 bases and J gave up 3 bases; unmatched junction bases: 2. In germline, CDR1 is MGHRA, CDR2 YSYEKL. CDR3 in DNA: TGCGCCAGCAGCCAAGATCTAGCGGGGGACTACAATGAGCAGTTCTTC. It encodes CASSQDLAGDYNEQFF.

CDR3 region: CASSLALAATVYEQYF. The CDR3 DNA is TGTGCCAGCAGCTTAGCCTTAGCAGCCACCGTTTACGAGCAGTACTTC. The chain links TRBV7-8 to TRBJ2-7; D ambiguous. The CDR3 length is 16 residues. Trimming cost V 0 bases and J 4 bases, with 16 bases left between them. Germline V gene sequence: CDR1 SGHVS, CDR2 FQNEAQ.

V is TRBV6-1 and J is TRBJ2-5; TRBD2 aligns across 12 bases. The J segment lost 5 bases and the V segment lost 4 bases, leaving 5 bases of the junction unmatched. The germline CDR1 and CDR2 sequences are MNHNS and SASEGT. The CDR3 length is 15 residues. This CDR3 reads CASSALAGGSETQYF. For the CDR3, the DNA is TGTGCCAGCAGTGCTCTAGCGGGGGGGAGCGAGACCCAGTACTTC.

The J gene is TRBJ2-7, the V gene TRBV6-6; D gene ambiguous. CDR1 and CDR2 from the germline V gene are MNHNY and SVGAGI (reference sequence). With 0 bases removed from V and 2 bases from J, the gap between germline ends came to 8 bases. The CDR3 contains 14 residues. CDR3 DNA sequence: TGTGCCAGCAGTTACTCGTGGGGTGCCTACGAGCAGTACTTC. It translates to CASSYSWGAYEQYF.

The rearrangement links TRBV19 to TRBJ2-5; 9 bases are a match to TRBD1. With V trimmed by 6 bases and J by 3 bases, 11 bases remained unmatched. Germline CDR1 LNHDA, CDR2 SQIVND (reference sequence). The CDR3 is 16 residues long. CDR3 in DNA: TGTGCCAGTAGATTATACACCGGGACAGGGAAAGAGACCCAGTACTTC. Translated: CASRLYTGTGKETQYF.

The gene calls are TRBV5-1 and TRBJ1-6, with D perhaps TRBD1 (6 bases). The CDR3 runs 14 residues. Germline CDR1 reads SGHRS; CDR2 reads YFSETQ. Trimming pared 3 bases from V and 6 bases from J, leaving 10 bases between. CDR3 sequence (DNA): TGCGCCAGCAGCTCCGGACAGATTAATTCACCCCTCCACTTT. This translates into CASSSGQINSPLHF.

The J gene is TRBJ2-1, the V gene TRBV5-1, with 11 bases that match TRBD2. The V segment lost 3 bases and the J segment 4 bases; nucleotides outside the gene matches: 6. Germline loops: CDR1 SGHRS, CDR2 YFSETQ. The CDR3 covers 16 residues. CDR3 sequence reads: CASSSNPSGGYNEQFF. CDR3 nucleotide sequence: TGCGCCAGCAGCTCCAATCCTAGCGGGGGGTACAATGAGCAGTTCTTC. Together with reference TRBV5-1 and TRBJ2-1, the CDR3 gives the full variable domain: KAGVTQTPRYLIKTRGQQVTLSCSPISGHRSVSWYQQTPGQGLQFLFEYFSETQRNKGNFPGRFSGRQFSNSRSEMNVSTLELGDSALYLCASSSNPSGGYNEQFFGPGTRLTVL.

This clone was detected only a few times. V usage is TRBV2 and J usage is TRBJ1-2, with D uncertain. Germline V gives CDR1 SNHLY, CDR2 FYNNEI. CDR3 length equals 12 residues. Trimming removed 7 bases at V and 2 bases at J, with 8 bases between. The CDR3 DNA sequence: TGTGCCAGCAACGATCTAAACTATGGCTACACCTTC. The encoded protein is CASNDLNYGYTF.

The V gene is TRBV5-4, the J gene TRBJ2-2; D remains unclear. Per the germline V gene, CDR1 is SGHNT and CDR2 is YYREEE (reference sequence). Deletions cut 5 bases from V and 4 bases from J, with 6 bases between. This CDR3 comprises 12 residues. The CDR3, as DNA: TGTGCCAGCAGGGGCGCCACCGGGGAGCTGTTTTTT. It specifies CASRGATGELFF.

This sequence joins TRBV2 and TRBJ1-2, with D perhaps TRBD1 (6 bases). The CDR3 is 14 amino acids. Germline V gene lookup returns CDR1 SNHLY and CDR2 FYNNEI. V was pared by 0 bases and J by 8 bases, with 13 bases between. This CDR3 reads CASSEALRGGGYTF. For the CDR3, the DNA is TGTGCCAGCAGTGAAGCGCTTCGAGGGGGAGGCTACACCTTC.

The CDR3, as DNA: TGTGCCAGCAGCCGCCGGGACAGGCAAGAGACCCAGTACTTC. Protein: CASSRRDRQETQYF. The V and J genes are TRBV5-4 and TRBJ2-5, with 8 bases aligning to TRBD1. There are 14 residues in the CDR3. Trimming cost V 4 bases and J 2 bases; bases outside gene matches: 4. Germline V CDR1 and CDR2: SGHNT, YYREEE (reference sequence).

This clone was observed a few times. The chain carries TRBV20-1 and TRBJ2-3; no definite D call. The V gene's germline CDR1 is DFQATT and CDR2 SNEGSKA (reference sequence). The V and J ends lost 4 bases and 5 bases respectively, with 7 bases between them. There are 11 residues in the CDR3. The CDR3 bases are TGCAGTGCTATAGACCAAGATACGCAGTATTTT. This encodes CSAIDQDTQYF.

Note on this clone: A junction boundary mismatches the germline segment, possibly from a read error. The genes are TRBV19 and TRBJ2-2; D is possibly TRBD2 (5 bases). The CDR3 consists of 14 residues. Germline CDR1 reads LNHDA; CDR2 reads SQIVND (reference sequence). CDR3 loop: CASRGRLNTGELFF. The CDR3 bases are TGTGCCAGTAGAGGGAGACTGAACACTGGGGAGCTGTTTTTT.

This chain uses TRBV6-6 with TRBJ1-1, with 7 bases lining up with TRBD1. There are 15 residues in the CDR3. Germline CDR1 MNHNY, CDR2 SVGAGI (reference sequence). V dropped 5 bases and J dropped 1; count of bases not matched to a gene: 7. CDR3 sequence (DNA): TGTGCCAGCAGTCTCCTGGGACAGACGAACACTGAAGCTTTCTTT. Translation gives CASSLLGQTNTEAFF.

The chain employs TRBV5-1 and TRBJ2-3; no firm D call. Germline values: CDR1 SGHRS, CDR2 YFSETQ. This CDR3 region has 14 residues. V was shortened by 3 bases and J by 0 bases, with 8 bases between the two germline ends. The CDR3 nucleotides read TGCGCCAGCAGCTCTGGATCTAGCACAGATACGCAGTATTTT. It codes for CASSSGSSTDTQYF.

V and J are TRBV9 and TRBJ1-2; possible D gene TRBD1, 5 bases. Germline-derived CDR1 and CDR2 are SGDLS and YYNGEE. The ends were cut back, 3 bases at V and 4 bases at J, with 16 bases in the middle. The CDR3 is made up of 15 amino acids. CDR3 sequence reads: CASSDSGTVGYGYTF. CDR3 sequence (DNA): TGTGCCAGCAGCGACTCCGGGACGGTTGGCTATGGCTACACCTTC. Drawing the rest from reference TRBV9 and TRBJ1-2, the complete variable domain is DSGVTQTPKHLITATGQRVTLRCSPRSGDLSVYWYQQSLDQGLQFLIQYYNGEERAKGNILERFSAQQFPDLHSELNLSSLELGDSALYFCASSDSGTVGYGYTFGSGTRLTVV.

The CDR3: CASSLEGREAFF. In DNA, the CDR3 is TGTGCCAGCAGTTTGGAGGGTAGGGAAGCTTTCTTT. This chain joins TRBV28 and TRBJ1-1; D not resolved. Between the trimmed V and J ends, which lost 3 bases and 8 bases, there was a span of 10 bases. Looked up from germline, CDR1 is MDHEN and CDR2 is SYDVKM. CDR3 length: 12 amino acids.

In the case of this clone: The junction departs from the called germline gene at one end, perhaps through a read error. The V and J genes are TRBV6-5 and TRBJ2-7; D may be TRBD2 (6 bases). Germline assignment: CDR1 MNHEY and CDR2 SVGAGI. This CDR3 comprises 14 residues. CDR3 sequence reads: CASSSGVGTGDGHF. The CDR3 DNA reads as TGTGCCAGCAGTTCGGGGGTCGGAACGGGAGACGGGCACTTC.